One and the same sample provided the 21 T cell receptor beta chains below, sequenced in a study of cytotoxic CD8 clonotypes in ibrutinib-treated CLL. The method was immunoSEQ multiplex PCR; TCRdb's version includes in-frame clones alone and lacks a portion of them. The data show about 330,000 clones, with roughly 71% seen just once and roughly 6.3% held by the top ten. The sample here was PBMCs, taken after 36 months of ibrutinib treatment. These receptors originate from a human donor with chronic lymphocytic leukemia.

V is TRBV6-1 and J is TRBJ2-5, with TRBD2 matching over 7 bases. The CDR3 extends over 14 amino acids. Germline CDR1 and CDR2: MNHNS and SASEGT. J lost 5 bases, V lost 3 bases, and 6 bases had no gene match. The CDR3 DNA is TGTGCCAGCAGTGAGGCTAGCGGAGGTGAGACCCAGTACTTC. Translated, it gives CASSEASGGETQYF.

This clone was picked up a small number of times. The rearrangement uses TRBV13 and TRBJ2-3; 7 nucleotides line up with TRBD2. The V gene end was trimmed by 4 bases and the J gene end by 4 bases; junction bases not matched to a gene: 8. This CDR3 spans 15 amino acids. Germline CDR1 and CDR2: PRHDT and FYEKMQ (reference sequence). The CDR3 nucleotides are TGTGCCAGCAGCTCCCGACTAGCTAGGGCAGATACGCAGTATTTT. This translates into CASSSRLARADTQYF. Variable domain in full (rest from reference TRBV13 and TRBJ2-3): AAGVIQSPRHLIKEKRETATLKCYPIPRHDTVYWYQQGPGQDPQFLISFYEKMQSDKGSIPDRFSAQQFSDYHSELNMSSLELGDSALYFCASSSRLARADTQYFGPGTRLTVL.

The chain joins TRBV7-9 to TRBJ1-2; D gene ambiguous. This CDR3 has 13 residues. CDR1 is SEHNR, CDR2 FQNEAQ, per germline (reference sequence). V was clipped by 2 bases and J by 8 bases, with 12 bases between them. The CDR3 is CASSLPSSPGYTF. For the CDR3, the DNA is TGTGCCAGCAGCTTACCCTCCTCACCGGGCTACACCTTC.

The chain has TRBV7-2 and TRBJ2-5, with D perhaps assigned TRBD1 or TRBD2 (5 bases each). V lost 5 bases and J lost 9, with 19 bases in between. Germline V lookup: CDR1 SGHTA, CDR2 FQGNSA. The CDR3 covers 14 residues. CDR3 region: CASSTRTTSAAQYF. For the CDR3, the DNA is TGTGCCAGCAGCACCAGGACAACGTCAGCGGCCCAGTACTTC.

The chain recombines TRBV9 with TRBJ2-7; D gene uncertain. Trimming removed 4 bases at V and 0 bases at J, with 14 bases between. CDR3 size: 15 residues. Per the germline V gene, CDR1 is SGDLS and CDR2 is YYNGEE. CDR3 in DNA: TGTGCCAGCAGCCAGAACTCCCTGAGCTCCTACGAGCAGTACTTC. Translation gives CASSQNSLSSYEQYF.

The CDR3 sequence: CASSPFVHGYTF. The DNA of the CDR3 is TGCGCCAGCAGTCCGTTCGTCCATGGCTACACCTTC. This chain links TRBV5-1 with TRBJ1-2; D is ambiguous. The germline V gene has CDR1 SGHRS and CDR2 YFSETQ. This CDR3 is built from 12 residues. Trimming took off 5 bases at V and 6 bases at J, with 11 bases between the two ends. Complete variable domain (other parts from reference TRBV5-1 and TRBJ1-2): KAGVTQTPRYLIKTRGQQVTLSCSPISGHRSVSWYQQTPGQGLQFLFEYFSETQRNKGNFPGRFSGRQFSNSRSEMNVSTLELGDSALYLCASSPFVHGYTFGSGTRLTVV.

The chain uses TRBV27 and TRBJ1-2, with TRBD1 identical over 8 bases. The CDR3 length is 15 residues. CDR1 and CDR2 from the germline V gene are MNHEY and SMNVEV (reference sequence). V shed 4 bases and J 7 bases; nucleotides not matched to a gene: 11. As DNA, the CDR3 is TGTGCCAGCAGTTCCCCCACCCGACAGGGGCTTGGCTACACCTTC. Amino acid sequence: CASSSPTRQGLGYTF.

Turning to this clone: Other DNA sequences from this sample encode an identical CDR3 as well. The chain joins TRBV15 to TRBJ1-5, with 8 bases fitting TRBD1. After removal of 9 bases from V and 4 bases from J, the junction contained 2 bases not matched to a gene. The CDR3 spans 12 residues. Germline V gives CDR1 LNHNV, CDR2 YYDKDF (reference sequence). The CDR3: CATRQGNQPQHF. CDR3 nucleotide sequence: TGTGCCACTCGACAGGGGAATCAGCCCCAGCATTTT.

This clone was seen a few times. The chain combines TRBV7-3 with TRBJ2-7; 9 nucleotides match TRBD1. The ends lost 5 bases at V and 0 bases at J; junction bases unmatched: 2. This CDR3 is built from 14 residues. Germline CDR1 reads SGHTA; CDR2 reads FQGTGA. The CDR3 nucleotides read TGTGCCAGCAGCCGGGACAGGGACTCCTACGAGCAGTACTTC. The encoded protein is CASSRDRDSYEQYF.

The chain joins TRBV19 to TRBJ1-6, with 9 bases aligning to TRBD1. The CDR3 extends over 15 amino acids. Germline values: CDR1 LNHDA, CDR2 SQIVND (reference sequence). After removal of 6 bases from V and 10 bases from J, the junction contained 10 bases not matched to a gene. In nucleotides, the CDR3 is TGTGCCAGTAGACCCCCGGGACAGGGAGGGTCACCCCTCCACTTT. Amino acids: CASRPPGQGGSPLHF.

The J gene is TRBJ2-1, the V gene TRBV11-2; D is ambiguous. Trimming took off 0 bases at V and 3 bases at J, with 3 bases between the two ends. This CDR3 is built from 13 residues. Germline-derived CDR1 and CDR2 are SGHAT and FQNNGV. The CDR3 here is CASSLEIYNEQFF. The CDR3 bases are TGTGCCAGCAGCTTAGAGATCTACAATGAGCAGTTCTTC.

The rearrangement uses TRBV6-6 and TRBJ1-2; a weak D match, TRBD1 (6 bases). Germline values: CDR1 MNHNY, CDR2 SVGAGI (reference sequence). This CDR3 comprises 16 residues. V was shortened by 2 bases and J by 0 bases, with 13 bases between the two germline ends. CDR3 nucleotides: TGTGCCAGCAGTTACAGTCAGGGGCTCACTAACTATGGCTACACCTTC. Protein product: CASSYSQGLTNYGYTF.

The chain carries TRBV5-1 and TRBJ2-5; the D gene is possibly TRBD2 (5 bases). Germline-derived CDR1 and CDR2 are SGHRS and YFSETQ. V shed 1 base and J shed 3 bases, with 13 bases lying between them. This CDR3 comprises 15 residues. This CDR3 is CASSLLRAWEETQYF. The DNA for the CDR3 is TGCGCCAGCAGCTTGCTGAGGGCCTGGGAAGAGACCCAGTACTTC.

This clone was seen a handful of times. V and J are TRBV6-5 and TRBJ1-2; 7 bases fit TRBD1. With V trimmed by 7 bases and J by 3 bases, 8 bases remained unmatched. Germline-derived CDR1 and CDR2 are MNHEY and SVGAGI. The CDR3 has 14 residues. Here the CDR3 reads CASTRQGGDYGYTF. The CDR3 DNA reads TGTGCCAGCACCCGACAGGGTGGGGACTATGGCTACACCTTC.

The chain carries TRBV5-8 and TRBJ1-1; a possible D gene is TRBD1 (5 bases). The CDR3 consists of 14 residues. Germline CDR1 and CDR2: SGHTS and YDEGEE. V was trimmed by 0 bases and J by 3 bases, leaving 9 bases between them. CDR3 amino acids: CASSLGGRDTEAFF. The CDR3 DNA reads TGTGCCAGCAGCTTGGGGGGGAGGGACACTGAAGCTTTCTTT.

This clone has more than one count but fewer than ten. The chain joins TRBV18 to TRBJ1-6; 8 nucleotides match TRBD1. There are 15 residues in the CDR3. J gave up 10 bases and V 5 bases, and 10 bases lay outside the gene matches. Germline V CDR1 and CDR2: KGHSH, LQKENI. The CDR3 DNA is TGTGCCAGCTCAGACTCGACAGGGGTGGGCTCACCCCTCCACTTT. It yields the protein CASSDSTGVGSPLHF. Full variable domain (remainder filled in from reference TRBV18 and TRBJ1-6): NAGVMQNPRHLVRRRGQEARLRCSPMKGHSHVYWYRQLPEEGLKFMVYLQKENIIDESGMPKERFSAEFPKEGPSILRIQQVVRGDSAAYFCASSDSTGVGSPLHFGNGTRLTVT.

The chain carries TRBV7-9 and TRBJ2-7, with TRBD2 as a possible D gene (6 bases). V was pared by 1 base and J by 3 bases, with 10 bases between. The germline V gene encodes CDR1 SEHNR and CDR2 FQNEAQ (reference sequence). CDR3 size: 14 residues. CDR3 in DNA: TGTGCCAGCAGCTTAGTGGGAGGTTTCTACGAGCAGTACTTC. It codes for CASSLVGGFYEQYF. Together with reference TRBV7-9 and TRBJ2-7, the CDR3 gives the full variable domain: DTGVSQNPRHKITKRGQNVTFRCDPISEHNRLYWYRQTLGQGPEFLTYFQNEAQLEKSRLLSDRFSAERPKGSFSTLEIQRTEQGDSAMYLCASSLVGGFYEQYFGPGTRLTVT.

The genes are TRBV2 and TRBJ2-2; D is uncertain. Looked up from germline, CDR1 is SNHLY and CDR2 is FYNNEI. The ends were cut back, 2 bases at V and 4 bases at J, with 17 bases in the middle. This CDR3 region has 17 residues. CDR3 residues: CASSEPPPGASTGELFF. The CDR3 DNA reads TGTGCCAGCAGTGAACCCCCCCCTGGCGCGAGCACCGGGGAGCTGTTTTTT. Full variable domain (outside the CDR3, taken from reference TRBV2 and TRBJ2-2): EPEVTQTPSHQVTQMGQEVILRCVPISNHLYFYWYRQILGQKVEFLVSFYNNEISEKSEIFDDQFSVERPDGSNFTLKIRSTKLEDSAMYFCASSEPPPGASTGELFFGEGSRLTVL.

This sequence joins TRBV28 and TRBJ1-5; 7 bases match TRBD1. The CDR3 runs to 17 residues. The V gene end was trimmed by 6 bases and the J gene end by 0 bases; junction bases not matched to a gene: 11. Germline assignment: CDR1 MDHEN and CDR2 SYDVKM. The chain's CDR3 is CASSDWGRGNSNQPQHF. The DNA for the CDR3 is TGTGCCAGCAGCGATTGGGGCAGGGGGAATAGCAATCAGCCCCAGCATTTT.

This chain connects TRBV10-1 to TRBJ1-3, with TRBD1 as a possible D gene (5 bases). Germline-derived CDR1 and CDR2 are WNHNN and SYGVQD (reference sequence). The CDR3 covers 16 residues. V shed 1 base and J shed 4 bases, with 14 bases lying between them. The CDR3 protein is CASSEWARVEGNTIYF. CDR3 coding DNA: TGCGCCAGCAGTGAGTGGGCCAGGGTAGAAGGAAACACCATATATTTT.

This clone has a handful of counts. This chain's CDR3 is CASSERGSLHTQYF. The CDR3 DNA follows: TGTGCCAGCAGCGAGAGGGGGTCGTTACATACGCAGTATTTT. The V call is TRBV9, the J call TRBJ2-3; weak D call: TRBD1 (6 bases). Trimming left V 3 bases short and J 7 bases short, with 15 bases between. Germline V gene data show CDR1 as SGDLS and CDR2 as YYNGEE. This CDR3 region has 14 residues. The variable domain in full, completed from reference TRBV9 and TRBJ2-3, reads DSGVTQTPKHLITATGQRVTLRCSPRSGDLSVYWYQQSLDQGLQFLIQYYNGEERAKGNILERFSAQQFPDLHSELNLSSLELGDSALYFCASSERGSLHTQYFGPGTRLTVL.